One and the same sample provided the 8 T cell receptor beta chains below, sequenced in a study of blood T cell repertoires in COVID-19. Repertoires were generated with immunoSEQ multiplex PCR, while TCRdb's copy carries only in-frame clones and drops some. The table records around 85,000 clones, around 87% of them present only once. Sequenced sample: peripheral blood. These receptors originate from a woman of 80 years or more with active or convalescent COVID-19.

The CDR3 DNA sequence: TGTGCCAGCAGCCCTACTTGGGGGGGCGGCACAGATACGCAGTATTTT. Protein: CASSPTWGGGTDTQYF. V usage is TRBV11-2 and J usage is TRBJ2-3, with a tentative D call TRBD2 (7 bases). Looked up from germline, CDR1 is SGHAT and CDR2 is FQNNGV. V lost 5 bases to trimming and J lost 1 base, with 16 bases between them. There are 16 residues in the CDR3.

The rearrangement uses TRBV9 and TRBJ1-1; TRBD1 is a possible D gene (5 bases). Trimming stripped 4 bases from V and 0 bases from J, with 16 bases between. Germline loops: CDR1 SGDLS, CDR2 YYNGEE. The CDR3 is made up of 16 amino acids. This CDR3 reads CASSPAPQGMNTEAFF. The DNA for the CDR3 is TGTGCCAGCAGCCCCGCCCCCCAGGGAATGAACACTGAAGCTTTCTTT.

The chain links TRBV20-1 to TRBJ1-2; D not certain. The germline V and J ends were trimmed by 3 bases and 3 bases, with 11 bases remaining between them. CDR3 length: 13 amino acids. CDR1 DFQATT and CDR2 SNEGSKA come from the germline V gene (reference sequence). The chain's CDR3 is CSASSTRDYGYTF. In nucleotides, the CDR3 is TGCAGTGCTAGTTCTACGCGGGACTATGGCTACACCTTC.

This chain uses TRBV7-2 with TRBJ1-1; no reliable D call. Germline V lookup: CDR1 SGHTA, CDR2 FQGNSA. Trimming took 5 bases from V and 0 from J, leaving 10 bases between them. This CDR3 spans 14 amino acids. The CDR3 loop reads CASSRSGMNTEAFF. DNA of the CDR3: TGTGCCAGCAGCCGGAGCGGTATGAACACTGAAGCTTTCTTT. Variable domain in full (rest from reference TRBV7-2 and TRBJ1-1): GAGVSQSPSNKVTEKGKDVELRCDPISGHTALYWYRQSLGQGLEFLIYFQGNSAPDKSGLPSDRFSAERTGGSVSTLTIQRTQQEDSAVYLCASSRSGMNTEAFFGQGTRLTVV.

V usage is TRBV27 and J usage is TRBJ1-2; weak D call: TRBD1 (6 bases). Trimming took off 2 bases at V and 7 bases at J, with 17 bases between the two ends. The CDR3 is made up of 15 amino acids. The germline V gene encodes CDR1 MNHEY and CDR2 SMNVEV (reference sequence). For the CDR3, the DNA is TGTGCCAGCAGTTTAGAGGGGACACTTAATTTTGGCTACACCTTC. Protein product: CASSLEGTLNFGYTF.

The chain has TRBV14 and TRBJ2-1; tentative D call: TRBD2 (5 bases). The V gene's germline CDR1 is SGHDN and CDR2 FVKESK. The CDR3 length is 14 residues. The germline V and J ends were trimmed by 1 base and 1 base, with 5 bases remaining between them. The DNA of the CDR3 is TGTGCCAGCAGCCAAGCGGGGTCCTACAATGAGCAGTTCTTC. Residues: CASSQAGSYNEQFF.

This rearrangement joins TRBV18 to TRBJ2-5, with 8 bases matching TRBD2. The CDR3 covers 15 residues. The V segment lost 1 base and the J segment 2 bases; nucleotides outside the gene matches: 3. Per germline, CDR1 KGHSH and CDR2 LQKENI. CDR3 protein: CASSPQPGGQETQYF. The CDR3 DNA is TGTGCCAGCTCACCACAACCGGGGGGGCAAGAGACCCAGTACTTC. Combining the CDR3 with reference TRBV18 and TRBJ2-5 gives the whole variable domain NAGVMQNPRHLVRRRGQEARLRCSPMKGHSHVYWYRQLPEEGLKFMVYLQKENIIDESGMPKERFSAEFPKEGPSILRIQQVVRGDSAAYFCASSPQPGGQETQYFGPGTRLLVL.

The V gene is TRBV6-6, the J gene TRBJ2-7; possibly TRBD2 for D (6 bases). V lost 7 bases to trimming and J lost 2 bases, with 15 bases between them. The CDR3 has 14 amino acids. Germline CDR1 reads MNHNY; CDR2 reads SVGAGI (reference sequence). The CDR3 nucleotides are TGTGCCAGCAACACCGGGACTGCCCCCTACGAGCAGTACTTC. Translating gives CASNTGTAPYEQYF.